This note documents a single TCR beta chain sequence. Per the original data handling: Amplification of reference gene primers was used by the study to estimate nucleated cell counts. The repertoire was sequenced with immunoSEQ multiplex PCR; TCRdb's copy has only in-frame clones and lacks some. For V, J and clone size, that table is used; D and trimming come from the DNA. The repertoire holds over 80,000 clones, roughly 86% seen once, with 7.3% in the top ten. Germline values: CDR1 MDHEN, CDR2 SYDVKM. After removal of 6 bases from V and 2 bases from J, the junction contained 3 bases not matched to a gene. This CDR3 spans 14 amino acids. This specimen comes from a study of blood T cell repertoires in COVID-19. Across the study: Collection of acute and convalescent COVID-19 samples took place in the United States, Italy and Spain.

The origin of this receptor is a man between 65 and 79 years old with acute or convalescent COVID-19. Sequenced material: peripheral blood. V is TRBV28 and J is TRBJ2-2, with 7 bases that match TRBD2. DNA of the CDR3: TGTGCCAGCAGGGGAGGGGCTAACACCGGGGAGCTGTTTTTT. Protein: CASRGGANTGELFF.